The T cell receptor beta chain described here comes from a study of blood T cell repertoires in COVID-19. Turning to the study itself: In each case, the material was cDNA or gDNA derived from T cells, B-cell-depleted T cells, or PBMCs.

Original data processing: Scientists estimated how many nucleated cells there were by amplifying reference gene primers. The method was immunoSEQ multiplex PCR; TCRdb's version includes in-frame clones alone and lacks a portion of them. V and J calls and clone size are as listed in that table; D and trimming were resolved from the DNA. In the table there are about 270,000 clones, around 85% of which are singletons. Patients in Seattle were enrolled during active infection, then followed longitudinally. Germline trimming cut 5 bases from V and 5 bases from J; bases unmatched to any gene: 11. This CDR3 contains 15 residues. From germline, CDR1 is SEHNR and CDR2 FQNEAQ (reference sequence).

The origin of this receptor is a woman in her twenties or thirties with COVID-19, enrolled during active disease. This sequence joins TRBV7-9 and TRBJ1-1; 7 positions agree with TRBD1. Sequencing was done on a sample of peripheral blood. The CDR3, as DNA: TGTGCCAGCAGCCAAAGAGGACAGGCAGGGACTGAAGCTTTCTTT. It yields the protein CASSQRGQAGTEAFF.